Shown below are 16 T cell receptor beta chains from a single sample sequenced in a study of blood T cells in healthy people across ages (dated by TCRdb to the mid-2010s). The receptor library was made with 5' RACE. Sequencing was carried out with an Illumina HiSeq 2500. A second PCR of about 6 to 12 cycles was run with a J-beta primer mix and a sample-barcoded 5' primer. TCRdb passed the public sequencing reads through fastp at Q25 and MiXCR, retaining productive beta sequences. One record per CDR3 amino acid sequence lists the most common genes and DNA. The sample table holds fewer than 900,000 distinct CDR3 sequences, of which 40% to 45% were seen once. The ten largest clones capture around 20% of the sample. Sequencing was carried out using blood. The receptors originated from a woman aged 60 to 75 in good health.

V gene TRBV20-1 combines with J gene TRBJ2-7; tentatively, D is TRBD2 (6 bases). V was pared by 6 bases and J by 0 bases, with 15 bases between. This CDR3 is 14 amino acids long. Germline lookup yields CDR1 DFQATT and CDR2 SNEGSKA (reference sequence). The chain's CDR3 is CSAKNGGNSYEQYF. The CDR3 bases are TGCAGTGCCAAAAACGGAGGGAACTCCTACGAGCAGTACTTC.

The genes are TRBV20-1 and TRBJ2-5; TRBD2 matches at 12 bases. Germline CDR1 DFQATT, CDR2 SNEGSKA (reference sequence). There are 13 residues in the CDR3. Trimming at V came to 5 bases and at J to 6 bases, leaving 4 bases not matched to a gene. CDR3 in amino acids: CSARTSGGQTQYF. CDR3 nucleotides: TGCAGTGCTCGAACTAGCGGGGGGCAGACCCAGTACTTC.

This clonotype was counted a few times. The rearrangement uses TRBV5-1 and TRBJ2-3, with a weak D call TRBD1 (5 bases). Trimming shortened V by 4 bases and J by 0 bases, and 12 bases separated the two germline ends. Germline V lookup: CDR1 SGHRS, CDR2 YFSETQ. This CDR3 comprises 15 residues. The CDR3 here is CASSKSDTSTDTQYF. CDR3 nucleotides: TGCGCCAGCAGCAAATCGGACACGAGCACAGATACGCAGTATTTT.

The J gene is TRBJ2-7, the V gene TRBV24-1; D perhaps matches TRBD2 (6 bases). The CDR3 loop spans 17 amino acids. V lost 3 bases and J 7 bases, leaving 24 bases between the germline ends. Germline values: CDR1 KGHDR, CDR2 SFDVKD. CDR3 protein: CATSDRTGTHPYNEQYF. The CDR3 nucleotides read TGTGCCACCAGTGATCGAACCGGGACTCACCCCTACAATGAGCAGTACTTC.

This clonotype showed up just once. The chain carries TRBV20-1 and TRBJ1-4; perhaps TRBD1 as D (6 bases). With 6 bases removed from V and 8 bases from J, the gap between germline ends came to 16 bases. CDR1 and CDR2 (germline): DFQATT, SNEGSKA (reference sequence). The CDR3 runs to 13 residues. The CDR3 loop is CSAPQGSGEKLFF. For the CDR3, the DNA is TGCAGTGCGCCACAGGGTTCTGGAGAAAAACTGTTTTTT.

This clonotype was seen a few times. The chain links TRBV7-2 to TRBJ2-1; D call uncertain. The V and J ends lost 5 bases and 1 base respectively, with 9 bases between them. Germline assignment: CDR1 SGHTA and CDR2 FQGNSA. The CDR3 covers 14 residues. CDR3 in amino acids: CASSPQNSYNEQFF. CDR3 nucleotides: TGTGCCAGCAGCCCCCAGAATTCCTACAATGAGCAGTTCTTC. The variable domain in full, with the rest retrieved from reference TRBV7-2 and TRBJ2-1, is GAGVSQSPSNKVTEKGKDVELRCDPISGHTALYWYRQSLGQGLEFLIYFQGNSAPDKSGLPSDRFSAERTGGSVSTLTIQRTQQEDSAVYLCASSPQNSYNEQFFGPGTRLTVL.

V and J are TRBV5-5 and TRBJ2-1, with 9 bases aligning to TRBD2. CDR3 size: 15 residues. Germline V lookup: CDR1 SGHKS, CDR2 YYEKEE (reference sequence). Unmatched junction bases numbered 4, after V lost 0 bases and J lost 6 bases. The CDR3 sequence is CASSLGLAAVNEQFF. The CDR3 DNA is TGTGCCAGCAGCTTGGGACTAGCGGCAGTCAATGAGCAGTTCTTC.

This clonotype appeared once. This chain links TRBV7-9 with TRBJ2-1; 9 nucleotides match TRBD2. The CDR3 contains 13 residues. Per germline, CDR1 SEHNR and CDR2 FQNEAQ (reference sequence). V trimming: 3 bases; J trimming: 10 bases; junction bases outside the gene matches: 4. The CDR3 spells CASSFSGSEEQFF. The CDR3 nucleotides are TGTGCCAGCAGCTTTAGCGGGAGTGAAGAGCAGTTCTTC.

For this clonotype: One junction end disagrees with the germline gene, perhaps due to a read error. The chain couples TRBV27 to TRBJ2-5; D possibly corresponds to TRBD1 (6 bases). The CDR3 extends over 15 amino acids. Germline loops: CDR1 MNHEY, CDR2 SMNVEV (reference sequence). The CDR3 sequence is CTSSLLQGSQETQYF. CDR3 nucleotides: TGTACCAGCAGTTTACTACAGGGTTCCCAAGAGACCCAGTACTTC.

This clonotype turned up a few times. The CDR3 region has the DNA TGCAGTGCCCCCTTAGAGGGGGCCACTGAAGCTTTCTTT. Its translation: CSAPLEGATEAFF. The chain joins TRBV20-1 to TRBJ1-1; 7 positions match TRBD1. Trimming cost V 6 bases and J 4 bases; bases outside gene matches: 8. The CDR3 runs to 13 residues. Per germline, CDR1 DFQATT and CDR2 SNEGSKA (reference sequence).

The chain has TRBV7-2 and TRBJ2-1; TRBD2 matches 11 bases. This CDR3 region has 17 residues. V trimming: 5 bases; J trimming: 0 bases; junction bases outside the gene matches: 6. In germline, CDR1 is SGHTA, CDR2 FQGNSA. The CDR3 protein is CASSRRLAGSSYNEQFF. CDR3 nucleotide sequence: TGTGCCAGCAGCCGACGACTAGCGGGGAGCTCCTACAATGAGCAGTTCTTC.

The chain employs TRBV3-1 and TRBJ1-2; a weak D match, TRBD1 (6 bases). V dropped 0 bases and J dropped 4 bases, with 9 bases sitting between them. This CDR3 spans 14 amino acids. In germline, CDR1 is LGHDT, CDR2 YNNKEL (reference sequence). CDR3 sequence (DNA): TGTGCCAGCAGCCAAGACGCACAGGGCTATGGCTACACCTTC. Amino acid sequence: CASSQDAQGYGYTF.

A remark on this clonotype: No conserved phenylalanine or tryptophan is present at the end of the CDR3, so a read error is the likely explanation. This rearrangement joins TRBV14 to TRBJ2-7; 7 nucleotides agree with TRBD2. This CDR3 has 17 residues. Germline V lookup: CDR1 SGHDN, CDR2 FVKESK. The V segment lost 1 base and the J segment 7 bases; nucleotides outside the gene matches: 16. CDR3 loop: CASSQGTGLAEYNEQYL. The CDR3 bases are TGTGCCAGCAGCCAAGGTACGGGTCTAGCGGAATACAATGAGCAGTACTTA.

This chain uses TRBV10-3 with TRBJ2-2; weak D call: TRBD1 (6 bases). The CDR3 extends over 13 amino acids. CDR1 and CDR2 (germline): ENHRY, SYGVKD. V lost 5 bases and J 4 bases, leaving 8 bases between the germline ends. This chain's CDR3 is CAISTGFTGELFF. The CDR3 DNA sequence: TGTGCCATCAGTACAGGGTTCACCGGGGAGCTGTTTTTT.

CDR3 in amino acids: CASSWTVGPGTYEQYF. The CDR3 DNA reads TGCGCCAGCAGCTGGACAGTTGGACCAGGGACCTACGAGCAGTACTTC. The chain employs TRBV5-1 and TRBJ2-5, with a weak D call TRBD1 (6 bases). TRBJ2-7 explains the end of the DNA better; the J call may be wrong. The CDR3 loop spans 16 amino acids. The germline V gene has CDR1 SGHRS and CDR2 YFSETQ.

V and J are TRBV30 and TRBJ1-1; D remains unclear. V lost 2 bases and J lost 8, with 12 bases in between. Germline V gene data show CDR1 as GTSNPN and CDR2 as SVGIG (reference sequence). The CDR3 runs 12 residues. CDR3 DNA sequence: TGTGCCTGGAGTCCCGTGGAGGGAGAAGCTTTCTTT. Residues: CAWSPVEGEAFF.